This TCR beta chain originates from a study of blood T cell repertoires in COVID-19. Only in-frame clones appear in the TCRdb table, and some are missing; sequencing was by immunoSEQ multiplex PCR. Of around 170,000 clones listed, approximately 84% are singletons. From germline, CDR1 is MDHEN and CDR2 SYDVKM. There are 11 residues in the CDR3. J was trimmed by 10 bases and V by 8 bases; bases with no gene match: 5. Membership in each cohort depended on participant-reported clinical history. Material for sequencing was PBMCs or T cells enriched from blood (not recorded which). The rearrangement joins TRBV28 to TRBJ2-3, with 8 nucleotides matching TRBD2. The receptor's source is a man in his forties or fifties who had recovered from COVID-19. The CDR3 sequence: CASQRGRAQYF. CDR3 DNA: TGTGCCAGCCAGCGGGGGAGGGCGCAGTATTTT.